This T cell receptor beta chain was recovered during a study of tumor-infiltrating lymphocytes in primary liver carcinoma (dated by TCRdb to about 2017). Regarding the study in general: About 5 patients with histopathologically diagnosed primary liver carcinoma underwent surgical resection in China between late 2015 and 2016. Technical replicate repertoires showed high reproducibility, with mean shared-clone rates about 0.86 and correlation coefficients above 0.98. The five patients, three men and two women aged 30 to 69 years, had hepatocellular carcinoma (four) or combined HCC and intrahepatic cholangiocarcinoma (one). A total of 35 specimens from 5 patients went through TCRbeta repertoire sequencing, namely 25 tumor regions, 5 adjacent noncancerous liver tissues and 5 peripheral blood samples. Each sample produced about 3.5 to 8 million productive TCRbeta reads, and read depth showed no significant difference between tissue types. The five patients had tumors staged T1-T3 N0M0, with maximum diameters ranging from roughly 4 to 10 cm. For each liver tumor, the study sampled five regions along with adjacent normal tissue and blood, and applied TCRbeta repertoire sequencing, expression microarrays and whole-exome sequencing. General conclusions and limits of the study: Only the TCR beta chain was sequenced, which likely underestimates true repertoire diversity because unpaired alpha chains were not captured. Consistent with antigen-driven expansion, pairs of tumor regions showed higher repertoire overlap (mean around 35%) than either tumor-adjacent pairs (approximately 17%) or tumor-blood pairs (around 14%). Since the samples were bulk and unsorted, there was no way to compare CD4+ and CD8+ T cell repertoires. The top 250 clones accounted for a significantly greater share of the repertoire in tumors than in blood (p = 0.039). The study included only four to six patients, and the authors note findings should be validated in a larger study.

Starting from roughly 540 ng total RNA, TCRbeta-specific cDNA was produced by reverse transcription with a constant-region primer and ProtoScript II reverse transcriptase. The TCRbeta libraries were prepared through three rounds of nested multiplex PCR following a slightly modified ARM-PCR procedure. Each of the first two PCR rounds ran for 10 cycles and used multiplex TRBV1-TRBV30 forward primers together with a Cbeta reverse primer. Sample barcodes and Illumina adapters were attached in a final 25-cycle PCR using Deep VentR polymerase. Before sequencing, amplicons of 200-500 bp were gel-purified using a QIAquick gel extraction kit. TCRbeta amplicons were sequenced on an Illumina HiSeq 2500 with 250-bp paired-end reads. Processing in the source paper ran as follows. To recover full CDR3 sequences, reads were quality-trimmed using Trimmomatic v0.33 and paired reads were then merged using FLASH v1.2.11. V, D and J germline segments were assigned to the rearranged TCRbeta sequences by MiGEC v1.2.1b. Clonotype statistics and Shannon-Wiener diversity indices were calculated with VDJtools v1.0.0. To reduce sampling bias, subsequent analyses other than the diversity analysis used only the 250 most abundant clonotypes in each sample. TCRdb applied fastp at Q25 and MiXCR to the public reads, then kept only in-frame beta chains. Records with the same CDR3 protein are collapsed into one entry carrying the most frequent genes and DNA. TCRdb's processing, not the authors', yielded these V and J calls. Recorded for this sample are under 200,000 distinct CDR3 sequences; around three fifths of them occurred a single time. The ten largest clones represent under 7.5% of the sample.

The germline V gene encodes CDR1 SQVTM and CDR2 ANQGSEA. V lost 7 bases and J lost 9 bases; the stretch between them is 13 bases long. The CDR3 covers 11 residues, taking in both the cysteine and the phenylalanine. Here the CDR3 DNA is all that survives: 33 bases in frame from base 1. This clonotype is a singleton in its sample. The specificity of this receptor is unknown. A much larger clone lies one base from this, so it may be a read error. TRIzol reagent was used to extract blood RNA from unsorted whole blood, while the DNeasy Blood & Tissue kit provided the germline DNA. At the time of sampling, the patients had chronic HBV infection and had not received any treatment. Before surgery, four milliliters of peripheral blood were collected into K2EDTA tubes.

The receptor was isolated from a woman aged 55-69 years with primary liver carcinoma and hepatitis B virus infection. The chain links TRBV29-1 with TRBJ2-1; tentative D gene TRBD1, with 6 bases matching. The source material was peripheral blood. The DNA sequence is given as TGCAGCGGACCTCAGGGGCGTGAGCAGTTCTTC. Protein translation: CSGPQGREQFF.